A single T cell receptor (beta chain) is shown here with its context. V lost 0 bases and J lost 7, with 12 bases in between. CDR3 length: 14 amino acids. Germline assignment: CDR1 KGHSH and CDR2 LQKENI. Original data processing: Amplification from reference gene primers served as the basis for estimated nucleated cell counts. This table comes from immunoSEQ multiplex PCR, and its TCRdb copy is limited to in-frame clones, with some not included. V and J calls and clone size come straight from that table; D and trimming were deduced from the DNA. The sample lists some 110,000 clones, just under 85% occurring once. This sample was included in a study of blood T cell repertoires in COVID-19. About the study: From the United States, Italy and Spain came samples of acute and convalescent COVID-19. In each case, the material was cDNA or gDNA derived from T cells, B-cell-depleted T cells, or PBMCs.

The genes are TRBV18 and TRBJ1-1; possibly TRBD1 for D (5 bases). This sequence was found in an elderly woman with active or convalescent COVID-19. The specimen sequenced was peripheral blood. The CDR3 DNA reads TGTGCCAGCTCACCACCCATCAGGGTAAATGAAGCTTTCTTT. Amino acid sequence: CASSPPIRVNEAFF.